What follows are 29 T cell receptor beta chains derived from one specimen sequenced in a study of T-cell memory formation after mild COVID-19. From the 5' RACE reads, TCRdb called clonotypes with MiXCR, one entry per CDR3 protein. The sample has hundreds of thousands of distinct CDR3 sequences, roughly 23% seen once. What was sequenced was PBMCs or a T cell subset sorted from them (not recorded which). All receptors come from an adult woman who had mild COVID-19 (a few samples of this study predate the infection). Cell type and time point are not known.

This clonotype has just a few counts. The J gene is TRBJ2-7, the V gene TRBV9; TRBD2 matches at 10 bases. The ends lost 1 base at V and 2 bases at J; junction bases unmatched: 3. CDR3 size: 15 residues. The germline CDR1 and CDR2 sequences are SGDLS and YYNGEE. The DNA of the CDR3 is TGTGCCAGCAGCGTAAGTGGGACTAGCGCCTACGAGCAGTACTTC. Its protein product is CASSVSGTSAYEQYF.

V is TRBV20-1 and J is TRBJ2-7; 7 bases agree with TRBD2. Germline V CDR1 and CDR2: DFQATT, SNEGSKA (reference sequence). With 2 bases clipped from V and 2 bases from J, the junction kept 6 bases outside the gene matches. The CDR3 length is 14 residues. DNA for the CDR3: TGCAGTGCTAGACGACTAGCAGACCCCTACGAGCAGTACTTC. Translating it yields CSARRLADPYEQYF.

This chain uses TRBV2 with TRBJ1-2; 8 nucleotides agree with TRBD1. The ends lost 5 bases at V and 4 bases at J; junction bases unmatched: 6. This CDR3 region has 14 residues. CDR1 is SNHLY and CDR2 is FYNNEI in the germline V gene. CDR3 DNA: TGTGCCAGCAGTCGAGAGGACAGGGCCTATGGCTACACCTTC. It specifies CASSREDRAYGYTF.

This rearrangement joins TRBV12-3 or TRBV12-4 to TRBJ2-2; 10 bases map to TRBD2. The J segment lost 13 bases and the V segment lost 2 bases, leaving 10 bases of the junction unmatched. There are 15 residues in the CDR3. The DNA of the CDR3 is TGTGCCAGCAGTTTACGTCTAGCGGGAGACGATGTGCTGTTTTTT. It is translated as CASSLRLAGDDVLFF.

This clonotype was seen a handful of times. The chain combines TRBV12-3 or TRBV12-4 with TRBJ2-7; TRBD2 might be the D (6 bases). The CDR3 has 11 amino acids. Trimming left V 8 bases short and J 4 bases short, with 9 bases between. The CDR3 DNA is TGTGCCAGCGGGACTTATTACGAGCAGTACTTC. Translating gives CASGTYYEQYF.

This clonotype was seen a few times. The CDR3 DNA follows: TGCAGTGCCACCCCCCGCCTAAGGAGGGAGCAGTTCTTC. It specifies CSATPRLRREQFF. The chain employs TRBV20-1 and TRBJ2-1, with D perhaps TRBD2 (5 bases). The CDR3 loop spans 13 amino acids. V shed 6 bases and J shed 10 bases, with 19 bases lying between them. Looked up from germline, CDR1 is DFQATT and CDR2 is SNEGSKA (reference sequence).

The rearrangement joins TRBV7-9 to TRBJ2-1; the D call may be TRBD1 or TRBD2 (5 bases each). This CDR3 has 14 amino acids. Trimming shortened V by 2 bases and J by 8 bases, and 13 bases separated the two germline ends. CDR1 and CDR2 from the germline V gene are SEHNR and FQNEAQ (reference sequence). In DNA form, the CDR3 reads TGTGCCAGCAGCTTAAGGGACCCGAGCCATGAGCAGTTCTTC. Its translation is CASSLRDPSHEQFF.

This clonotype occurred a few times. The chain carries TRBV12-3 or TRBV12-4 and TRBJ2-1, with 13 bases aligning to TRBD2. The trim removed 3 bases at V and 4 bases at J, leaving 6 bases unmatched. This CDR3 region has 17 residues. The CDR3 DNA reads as TGTGCCAGCAGTTTTGGATCGGGACTAGCGGGATACAATGAGCAGTTCTTC. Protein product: CASSFGSGLAGYNEQFF.

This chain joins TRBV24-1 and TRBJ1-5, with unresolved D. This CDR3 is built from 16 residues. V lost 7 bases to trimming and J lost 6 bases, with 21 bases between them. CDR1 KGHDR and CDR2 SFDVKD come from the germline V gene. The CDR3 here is CATSADGRGRSQPQHF. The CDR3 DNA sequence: TGTGCCACCAGCGCCGACGGACGGGGAAGAAGTCAGCCCCAGCATTTT.

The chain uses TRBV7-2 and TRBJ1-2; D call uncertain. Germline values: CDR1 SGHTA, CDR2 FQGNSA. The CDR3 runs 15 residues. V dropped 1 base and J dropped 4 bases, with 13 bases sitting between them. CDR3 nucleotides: TGTGCCAGCAGCTTAGGATCATCGGCGGGCTATGGCTACACCTTC. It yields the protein CASSLGSSAGYGYTF.

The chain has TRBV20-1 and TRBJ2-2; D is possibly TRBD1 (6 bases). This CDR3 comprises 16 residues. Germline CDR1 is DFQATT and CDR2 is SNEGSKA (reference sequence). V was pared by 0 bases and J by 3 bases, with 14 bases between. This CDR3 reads CSARDPREGDTGELFF. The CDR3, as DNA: TGCAGTGCTAGAGATCCGAGAGAGGGGGACACCGGGGAGCTGTTTTTT.

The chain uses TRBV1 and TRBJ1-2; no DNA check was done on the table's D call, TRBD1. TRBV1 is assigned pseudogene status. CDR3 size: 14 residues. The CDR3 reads CTSSRFAGHYGYTF. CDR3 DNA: TGCACCAGCAGCCGTTTCGCAGGGCACTATGGCTACACCTTC.

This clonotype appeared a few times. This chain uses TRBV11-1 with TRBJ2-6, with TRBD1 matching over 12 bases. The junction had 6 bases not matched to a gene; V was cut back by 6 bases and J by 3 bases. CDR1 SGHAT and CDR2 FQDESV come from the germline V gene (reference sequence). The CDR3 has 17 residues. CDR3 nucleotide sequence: TGTGCCAGCAGGTCCGGGACAGGGGGCTTTGGGGCCAACGTCCTGACTTTC. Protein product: CASRSGTGGFGANVLTF.

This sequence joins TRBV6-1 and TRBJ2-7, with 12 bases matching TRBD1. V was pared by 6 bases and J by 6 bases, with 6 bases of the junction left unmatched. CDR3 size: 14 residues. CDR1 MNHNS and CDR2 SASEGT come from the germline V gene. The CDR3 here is CASRVGQGASEQYF. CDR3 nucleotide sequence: TGTGCCAGCAGGGTGGGACAGGGGGCGAGCGAGCAGTACTTC.

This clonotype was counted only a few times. CDR3 nucleotides: TGTGCCAGCACGCAGACAGGGGGTAATTCACCCCTCCACTTT. Translating it yields CASTQTGGNSPLHF. V and J are TRBV12-3 or TRBV12-4 and TRBJ1-6; the match to TRBD1 covers 9 bases. The junction had 4 bases not matched to a gene; V was cut back by 7 bases and J by 6 bases. The CDR3 contains 14 residues.

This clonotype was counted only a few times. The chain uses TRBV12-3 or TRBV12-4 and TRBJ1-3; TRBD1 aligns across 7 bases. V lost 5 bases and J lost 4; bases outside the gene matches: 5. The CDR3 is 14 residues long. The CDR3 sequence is CASSPRGAGNTIYF. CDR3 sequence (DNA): TGTGCCAGCAGTCCCAGGGGGGCAGGAAACACCATATATTTT.

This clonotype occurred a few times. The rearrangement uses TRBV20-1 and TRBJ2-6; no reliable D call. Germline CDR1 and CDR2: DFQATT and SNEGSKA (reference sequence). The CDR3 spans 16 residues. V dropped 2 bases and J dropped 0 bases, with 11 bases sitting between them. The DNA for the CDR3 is TGCAGTGCTAGACAGGCTTTAGTCTCTGGGGCCAACGTCCTGACTTTC. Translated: CSARQALVSGANVLTF.

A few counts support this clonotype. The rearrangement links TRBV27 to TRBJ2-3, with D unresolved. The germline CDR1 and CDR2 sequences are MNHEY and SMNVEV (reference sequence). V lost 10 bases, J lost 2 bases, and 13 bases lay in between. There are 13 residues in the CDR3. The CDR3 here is CATLGGLTDTQYF. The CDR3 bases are TGTGCCACCCTCGGCGGCCTCACAGATACGCAGTATTTT.

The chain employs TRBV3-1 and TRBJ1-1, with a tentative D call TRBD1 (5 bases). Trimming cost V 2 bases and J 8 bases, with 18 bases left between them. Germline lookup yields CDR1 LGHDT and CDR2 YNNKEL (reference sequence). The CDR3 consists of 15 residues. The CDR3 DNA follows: TGTGCCAGCAGCCAACCCCGGAGGGAAGGGGCGGAAGCTTTCTTT. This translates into CASSQPRREGAEAFF.

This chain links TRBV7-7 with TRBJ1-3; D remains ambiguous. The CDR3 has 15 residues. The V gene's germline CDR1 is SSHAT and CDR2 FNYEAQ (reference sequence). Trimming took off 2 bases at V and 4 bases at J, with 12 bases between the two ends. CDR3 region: CASSLSLSPGNTIYF. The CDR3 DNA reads TGTGCCAGCAGCTTAAGCCTGTCCCCAGGAAACACCATATATTTT.

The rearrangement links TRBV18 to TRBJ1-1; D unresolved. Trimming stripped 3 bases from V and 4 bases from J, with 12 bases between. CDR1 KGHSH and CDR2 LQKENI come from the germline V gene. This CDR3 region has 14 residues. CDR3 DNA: TGTGCCAGCTCACCGTTGACGGAGAGCACTGAAGCTTTCTTT. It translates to CASSPLTESTEAFF.

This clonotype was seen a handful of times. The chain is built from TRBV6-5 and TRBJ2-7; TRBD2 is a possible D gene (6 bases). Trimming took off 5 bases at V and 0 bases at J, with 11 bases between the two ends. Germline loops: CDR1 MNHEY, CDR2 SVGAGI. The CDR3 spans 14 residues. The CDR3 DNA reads TGTGCCAGCAGTCCCCCGGGGGTCTCCTACGAGCAGTACTTC. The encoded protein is CASSPPGVSYEQYF.

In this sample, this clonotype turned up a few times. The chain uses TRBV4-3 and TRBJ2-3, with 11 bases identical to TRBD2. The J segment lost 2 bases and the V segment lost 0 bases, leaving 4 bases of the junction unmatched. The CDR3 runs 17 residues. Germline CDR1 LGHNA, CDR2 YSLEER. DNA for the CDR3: TGCGCCAGCAGCCAAGAACCGGGACTAGCGGCCACAGATACGCAGTATTTT. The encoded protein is CASSQEPGLAATDTQYF.

The CDR3 DNA reads TGCAGTGCTAGAGTAACTAGCGGGGGCCCCGCAGATACGCAGTATTTT. Its translation is CSARVTSGGPADTQYF. J is TRBJ2-3 and V is TRBV20-1, with TRBD2 identical over 11 bases. Germline CDR1 DFQATT, CDR2 SNEGSKA (reference sequence). J gave up 4 bases and V 1 base, and 7 bases lay outside the gene matches. The CDR3 runs to 16 residues.

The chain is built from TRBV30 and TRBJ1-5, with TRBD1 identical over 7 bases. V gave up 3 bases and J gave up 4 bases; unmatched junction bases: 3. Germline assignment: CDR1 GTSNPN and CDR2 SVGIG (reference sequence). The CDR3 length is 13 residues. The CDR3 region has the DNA TGTGCCTGGAGGGACAGGCCAAATCAGCCCCAGCATTTT. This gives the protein CAWRDRPNQPQHF. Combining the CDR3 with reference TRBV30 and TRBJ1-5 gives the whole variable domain SQTIHQWPATLVQPVGSPLSLECTVEGTSNPNLYWYRQAAGRGLQLLFYSVGIGQISSEVPQNLSASRPQDRQFILSSKKLLLSDSGFYLCAWRDRPNQPQHFGDGTRLSIL.

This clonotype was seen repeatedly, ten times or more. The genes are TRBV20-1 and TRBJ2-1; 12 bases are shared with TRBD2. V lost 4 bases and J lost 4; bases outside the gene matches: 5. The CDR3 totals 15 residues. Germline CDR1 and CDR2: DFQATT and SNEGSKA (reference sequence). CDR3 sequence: CSATQTSGRYNEQFF. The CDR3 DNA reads TGCAGTGCTACCCAGACTAGCGGGAGATACAATGAGCAGTTCTTC.

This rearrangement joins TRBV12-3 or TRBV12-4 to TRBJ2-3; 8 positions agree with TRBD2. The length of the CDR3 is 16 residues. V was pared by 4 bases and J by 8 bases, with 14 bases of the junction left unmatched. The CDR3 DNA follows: TGTGCCAGCAGTTATCCGGGGGGGGTTGATAGGAGTACGCAGTATTTT. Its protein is CASSYPGGVDRSTQYF.

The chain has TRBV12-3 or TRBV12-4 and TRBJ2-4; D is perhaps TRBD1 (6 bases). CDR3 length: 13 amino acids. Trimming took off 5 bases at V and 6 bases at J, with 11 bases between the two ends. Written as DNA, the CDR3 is TGTGCCAGCAGTCTAACAGGGACAAACATTCAGTACTTC. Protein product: CASSLTGTNIQYF.

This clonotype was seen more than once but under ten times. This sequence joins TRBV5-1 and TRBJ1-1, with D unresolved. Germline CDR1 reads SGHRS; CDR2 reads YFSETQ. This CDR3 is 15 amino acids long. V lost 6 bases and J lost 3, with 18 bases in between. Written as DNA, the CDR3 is TGCGCCAGCAAGTCCAGGTTTTCAATGGACACTGAAGCTTTCTTT. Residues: CASKSRFSMDTEAFF.